A selection of T cell receptor beta chains follows, all from one sample in a study of blood T cell repertoires in COVID-19. Generated by immunoSEQ multiplex PCR, the TCRdb table keeps only in-frame clones and is missing some. In the table there are roughly 380,000 clones, around 89% of which are singletons. Sequencing was performed on peripheral blood. The receptor source for this set is a woman aged 40 to 50 with COVID-19, enrolled during active disease. Each CDR3 is given with its conserved first and last residue. A D gene is named only where the DNA matches it firmly. Not all rows give a size; the values are once, few, many and, for expanded clones, a class.

V gene: TRBV9
clone size: -
J gene: TRBJ1-1
D gene: TRBD1
CDR3 DNA: TGTGCCAGCAGCGAGGGCGGCACCGGGACAGGGAGCACTGAAGCTTTCTTT
CDR3 protein: CASSEGGTGTGSTEAFF

V gene: TRBV7-2
clone size: once
J gene: TRBJ2-7
D gene: -
CDR3 DNA: TGTGCCAGCAGCTTATTCCGGGAACCCTTCGAGCAGTACTTC
CDR3 protein: CASSLFREPFEQYF

V gene: TRBV25-1
clone size: -
J gene: TRBJ2-2
D gene: TRBD1
CDR3 DNA: TGTGCCAGCAGGGACAGGGCCCTGAACACCGGGGAGCTGTTTTTT
CDR3 protein: CASRDRALNTGELFF

V gene: TRBV20-1
clone size: -
J gene: TRBJ1-5
D gene: -
CDR3 DNA: TGCAGTGCTAGTATTCCCGGGGGCAATCAGCCCCAGCATTTT
CDR3 protein: CSASIPGGNQPQHF

V gene: TRBV6-5
clone size: -
J gene: TRBJ1-1
D gene: -
CDR3 DNA: TGTGCCAGCAGTTACTCAGGGGGTGGCACTGAAGCTTTCTTT
CDR3 protein: CASSYSGGGTEAFF

V gene: TRBV30
clone size: -
J gene: TRBJ1-2
D gene: -
CDR3 DNA: TGTGCCTGGAGTGTAAGGGCAGGGAGGGAATCTCAGACCTTC
CDR3 protein: CAWSVRAGRESQTF

V gene: TRBV6-6
clone size: -
J gene: TRBJ2-1
D gene: TRBD2
CDR3 DNA: TGTGCCAGCAGTCCGGGTCCCAAAAGCGGGAGTGGCGGGAATGAGCAGTTCTTC
CDR3 protein: CASSPGPKSGSGGNEQFF

V gene: TRBV30
clone size: -
J gene: TRBJ1-6
D gene: -
CDR3 DNA: TGTGCCTGGATGCAGGGAGGTTCCTATAATTCACCCCTCCACTTT
CDR3 protein: CAWMQGGSYNSPLHF

V gene: TRBV6-4
clone size: once
J gene: TRBJ2-6
D gene: -
CDR3 DNA: TGTGCCAGCAGTGCCCTAGTAGCATCTGGGGCCAACGTCCTGACTTTC
CDR3 protein: CASSALVASGANVLTF

V gene: TRBV6-5
clone size: -
J gene: TRBJ1-1
D gene: -
CDR3 DNA: TGTGCCAGCAGCCGAGTTAGTTTGAACACTGAAGCTTTCTTT
CDR3 protein: CASSRVSLNTEAFF

V gene: TRBV25-1
clone size: -
J gene: TRBJ2-7
D gene: -
CDR3 DNA: TGTGCCAGCAGTGAATTAGGCAAAGGGAGCTCCTACGAGCAGTACTTC
CDR3 protein: CASSELGKGSSYEQYF

V gene: TRBV29-1
clone size: -
J gene: TRBJ2-2
D gene: -
CDR3 DNA: TGCAGCGTTTCCACAGGGATGACGGGCGGGGAGCTGTTTTTT
CDR3 protein: CSVSTGMTGGELFF

V gene: TRBV7-9
clone size: -
J gene: TRBJ1-1
D gene: TRBD1
CDR3 DNA: TGTGCCAGCAGCTTATCGACAGGGTTGGGCACTGAAGCTTTCTTT
CDR3 protein: CASSLSTGLGTEAFF

V gene: TRBV20-1
clone size: -
J gene: TRBJ2-3
D gene: TRBD2
CDR3 DNA: TGCAGTGCACGACTAGCACGTACGCAGTATTTT
CDR3 protein: CSARLARTQYF

V gene: TRBV12-5
clone size: -
J gene: TRBJ2-1
D gene: -
CDR3 DNA: TGTGCTAGTGGTTTTAGCTCCTACAATGAGCAGTTCTTC
CDR3 protein: CASGFSSYNEQFF

V gene: TRBV4-3
clone size: -
J gene: TRBJ2-7
D gene: TRBD2
CDR3 DNA: TGCGCCAGCAGCCAAGGGAGCGGGAGTGAAAACGAGCAGTACTTC
CDR3 protein: CASSQGSGSENEQYF

V gene: TRBV4-1
clone size: few
J gene: TRBJ2-7
D gene: TRBD1
CDR3 DNA: TGCGCCAGCAGCCAAGTAGGACAGGGGCGCGAGCAGTACTTC
CDR3 protein: CASSQVGQGREQYF

V gene: TRBV28
clone size: -
J gene: TRBJ2-7
D gene: TRBD2
CDR3 DNA: TGTGCCAGCAGTCCGTGGACTAGCGGGATTAAGTACGAGCAGTACTTC
CDR3 protein: CASSPWTSGIKYEQYF

V gene: TRBV5-4
clone size: few
J gene: TRBJ1-2
D gene: -
CDR3 DNA: TGTGCCAGCAGCTTGGAGACGGGCTATGGCTACACCTTC
CDR3 protein: CASSLETGYGYTF

V gene: TRBV5-4
clone size: -
J gene: TRBJ1-5
D gene: TRBD1
CDR3 DNA: TGTGCCAGCAGCCGGGACAGGGCTAGTCAGCCCCAGCATTTT
CDR3 protein: CASSRDRASQPQHF

V gene: TRBV3-1/TRBV3-2
clone size: -
J gene: TRBJ2-3
D gene: -
CDR3 DNA: TGTGCCAGCAGCCAGGCAGGGATCACAGATACGCAGTATTTT
CDR3 protein: CASSQAGITDTQYF

V gene: TRBV5-4
clone size: -
J gene: TRBJ1-5
D gene: TRBD1
CDR3 DNA: TGTGCCAGCAGCTTGGGCACAGGGGAGGAGCCCCAGCATTTT
CDR3 protein: CASSLGTGEEPQHF

V gene: TRBV7-3
clone size: -
J gene: TRBJ2-3
D gene: TRBD1
CDR3 DNA: TGTGCCAGCAGCTACAGGGGGGATACAGATACGCAGTATTTT
CDR3 protein: CASSYRGDTDTQYF

V gene: TRBV20-1
clone size: -
J gene: TRBJ1-5
D gene: -
CDR3 DNA: TGCAGTGCTAGTCTGGCCCCGCCGTCCCTTTATAGCAATCAGCCCCAGCATTTT
CDR3 protein: CSASLAPPSLYSNQPQHF

V gene: TRBV9
clone size: -
J gene: TRBJ2-1
D gene: TRBD1
CDR3 DNA: TGTGCCAGCAGCGTCACAGGGGGCGCGGGGAATGAGCAGTTCTTC
CDR3 protein: CASSVTGGAGNEQFF

V gene: TRBV27
clone size: -
J gene: TRBJ1-1
D gene: TRBD1
CDR3 DNA: TGTGCCAGCAGCCGCACAGGGGATAACACTGAAGCTTTCTTT
CDR3 protein: CASSRTGDNTEAFF

V gene: TRBV27
clone size: many
J gene: TRBJ1-6
D gene: -
CDR3 DNA: TGTGCCAGCAGCTATATAAGCGCCTATAATTCACCCCTCCACTTT
CDR3 protein: CASSYISAYNSPLHF

V gene: TRBV4-3
clone size: -
J gene: TRBJ2-7
D gene: -
CDR3 DNA: TGCGCCAGCAGCCCTACTCTCCTTACAGCCGACTACGAGCAGTACTTC
CDR3 protein: CASSPTLLTADYEQYF

V gene: TRBV19
clone size: -
J gene: TRBJ2-3
D gene: TRBD2
CDR3 DNA: TGTGCCAGTAGTATTAAAACTCGCGGGGGGCCCGCCGCAGATACGCAGTATTTT
CDR3 protein: CASSIKTRGGPAADTQYF

V gene: TRBV4-1
clone size: -
J gene: TRBJ1-4
D gene: -
CDR3 DNA: TGCGCCAGCAGCCGAAGACTTTCAACTAATGAAAAACTGTTTTTT
CDR3 protein: CASSRRLSTNEKLFF

V gene: TRBV7-3
clone size: once
J gene: TRBJ2-6
D gene: -
CDR3 DNA: TGTGCCAGCAGCGTCCAGGGGCCCAGATTCTCTGGGGCCAACGTCCTGACTTTC
CDR3 protein: CASSVQGPRFSGANVLTF

V gene: TRBV10-3
clone size: once
J gene: TRBJ2-3
D gene: TRBD2
CDR3 DNA: TGTGCCACCAGCTCAACTCCCGGGACTAGCGACACGCAGTATTTT
CDR3 protein: CATSSTPGTSDTQYF

V gene: TRBV6-1
clone size: -
J gene: TRBJ1-1
D gene: -
CDR3 DNA: TGTGCCAGCAGTGAAAGGGCAGGGTACGCCCCTGAAGCTTTCTTT
CDR3 protein: CASSERAGYAPEAFF

V gene: TRBV28
clone size: -
J gene: TRBJ1-2
D gene: -
CDR3 DNA: TGTGCCAGCTCCGATCTGAGGGGCTACACCTTC
CDR3 protein: CASSDLRGYTF

V gene: TRBV27
clone size: -
J gene: TRBJ1-3
D gene: -
CDR3 DNA: TGTGCCAGCAGTTTATCTTCGGGGGGAAACACCATATATTTT
CDR3 protein: CASSLSSGGNTIYF

V gene: TRBV6-2/TRBV6-3
clone size: -
J gene: TRBJ2-7
D gene: TRBD2
CDR3 DNA: TGTGCCAGCAGTGGGTTCGGGAGGTTTTCCTACGAGCAGTACTTC
CDR3 protein: CASSGFGRFSYEQYF

V gene: TRBV19
clone size: -
J gene: TRBJ1-1
D gene: -
CDR3 DNA: TGTGCCAGTACCTCGGGGGGGGCGAACACTGAAGCTTTCTTT
CDR3 protein: CASTSGGANTEAFF

V gene: TRBV5-1
clone size: -
J gene: TRBJ1-5
D gene: -
CDR3 DNA: TGCGCCAGCAGCTTGGGAGCGGGAAGCAATCAGCCCCAGCATTTT
CDR3 protein: CASSLGAGSNQPQHF

V gene: TRBV7-9
clone size: -
J gene: TRBJ2-5
D gene: TRBD1
CDR3 DNA: TGTGCCAGCAGCCCGACGACAGGGGCGGGAGAGACCCAGTACTTC
CDR3 protein: CASSPTTGAGETQYF

V gene: TRBV27
clone size: -
J gene: TRBJ2-4
D gene: TRBD2
CDR3 DNA: TGTGCCAGCAGTTTTGTCCCACTAGCGGGGGAACAGTACTTC
CDR3 protein: CASSFVPLAGEQYF

V gene: TRBV19
clone size: -
J gene: TRBJ1-2
D gene: TRBD1
CDR3 DNA: TGTGCCAGTACTCGGGACAGGGGGAACTATGGCTACACCTTC
CDR3 protein: CASTRDRGNYGYTF

V gene: TRBV4-1
clone size: -
J gene: TRBJ2-7
D gene: -
CDR3 DNA: TGCGCCAGCAGCCAGAAAGACAGGCGGGCAGGCGAGCAGTACTTC
CDR3 protein: CASSQKDRRAGEQYF

V gene: TRBV6-6
clone size: -
J gene: TRBJ2-5
D gene: TRBD1
CDR3 DNA: TGTGCCAGCAGACTGGGACAGGGGTTGGCACAGACCCAGTACTTC
CDR3 protein: CASRLGQGLAQTQYF

V gene: TRBV9
clone size: -
J gene: TRBJ2-7
D gene: TRBD1
CDR3 DNA: TGTGCCAGCAGCGTAGCCGGACAGGGGTCAGGCGAGCAGTACTTC
CDR3 protein: CASSVAGQGSGEQYF

V gene: TRBV4-3
clone size: -
J gene: TRBJ1-2
D gene: TRBD1
CDR3 DNA: TGCGCCAGCAGCCAAGAAGGGACAGGGGGTGGCTACACCTTC
CDR3 protein: CASSQEGTGGGYTF

V gene: TRBV28
clone size: few
J gene: TRBJ1-5
D gene: TRBD1
CDR3 DNA: TGTGCCAGCAGTCGGGCAGGGGGCCTGAGCAATCAGCCCCAGCATTTT
CDR3 protein: CASSRAGGLSNQPQHF

V gene: TRBV6-5
clone size: -
J gene: TRBJ2-1
D gene: TRBD1
CDR3 DNA: TGTGCCAGCAGTCTCACCGGGACAGGGCCAAATGAGCAGTTCTTC
CDR3 protein: CASSLTGTGPNEQFF

V gene: TRBV7-9
clone size: -
J gene: TRBJ1-1
D gene: -
CDR3 DNA: TGTGCCAGCAGCTCCACCAGGGTTTACACTGAAGCTTTCTTT
CDR3 protein: CASSSTRVYTEAFF

V gene: TRBV6-2/TRBV6-3
clone size: -
J gene: TRBJ2-3
D gene: TRBD2
CDR3 DNA: TGTGCCAGCAGTTACGCCGCGGGGGGAGCAGATACGCAGTATTTT
CDR3 protein: CASSYAAGGADTQYF

V gene: TRBV27
clone size: -
J gene: TRBJ1-2
D gene: -
CDR3 DNA: TGTGCCAGCAGTTCGTATCCTCAGTTGCATGGCTACACCTTC
CDR3 protein: CASSSYPQLHGYTF

V gene: TRBV10-3
clone size: -
J gene: TRBJ1-6
D gene: -
CDR3 DNA: TGTGCCATCACGGCAAGCGGGAATTCACCCCTCCACTTT
CDR3 protein: CAITASGNSPLHF

V gene: TRBV28
clone size: -
J gene: TRBJ1-5
D gene: -
CDR3 DNA: TGTGCCAGCAGTGGAGGGGTTCAGCCCCAGCATTTT
CDR3 protein: CASSGGVQPQHF

V gene: TRBV9
clone size: -
J gene: TRBJ2-3
D gene: TRBD2
CDR3 DNA: TGTGCCAGCAGCGTAGAGCTAGCGGTGAGCACAGATACGCAGTATTTT
CDR3 protein: CASSVELAVSTDTQYF

V gene: TRBV19
clone size: -
J gene: TRBJ2-2
D gene: -
CDR3 DNA: TGTGCCAGTAGGGACAGCGTAAACACCGGGGAGCTGTTTTTT
CDR3 protein: CASRDSVNTGELFF

V gene: TRBV29-1
clone size: -
J gene: TRBJ1-1
D gene: -
CDR3 DNA: TGCAGCGTTGGTCGGGTGAACACTGAAGCTTTCTTT
CDR3 protein: CSVGRVNTEAFF

V gene: TRBV28
clone size: -
J gene: TRBJ1-3
D gene: TRBD1
CDR3 DNA: TGTGCCAGCAGGATAGGGACAGCGTTCAGAAACACCATATATTTT
CDR3 protein: CASRIGTAFRNTIYF

V gene: TRBV4-2
clone size: -
J gene: TRBJ1-6
D gene: -
CDR3 DNA: TGTGCCAGCAGCCAAGAAGGTGGCCAGGGTCGCTATAATTCACCCCTCCACTTT
CDR3 protein: CASSQEGGQGRYNSPLHF

V gene: TRBV9
clone size: -
J gene: TRBJ2-1
D gene: -
CDR3 DNA: TGTGCCAGCAGCGCGGAGGGCAGCTCCTACAATGAGCAGTTCTTC
CDR3 protein: CASSAEGSSYNEQFF

V gene: TRBV7-6
clone size: -
J gene: TRBJ1-6
D gene: TRBD1
CDR3 DNA: TGTGCCAGCAGCCGTAGGACAGGGGGAGATTCACCCCTCCACTTT
CDR3 protein: CASSRRTGGDSPLHF

V gene: TRBV27
clone size: few
J gene: TRBJ2-1
D gene: -
CDR3 DNA: TGTGCCAGCAGAGTTAGCTCCTACAATGAGCAGTTCTTC
CDR3 protein: CASRVSSYNEQFF